Listed here is a single T cell receptor beta chain. Antigen unknown. These data are taken from a study of T cell responses to AZD1222 COVID-19 vaccine. General study findings and limits: Two doses of AZD1222 preceded a rise in Spike-specific TCR breadth and depth. The repertoires were collected only after the peak T cell response. Among AZD1222 vaccinees, only 5 to 7 were seropositive at baseline.

Profiled with immunoSEQ multiplex PCR; TCRdb holds only in-frame clones, not every one. In the table there are some 140,000 clones, under 95% of which are singletons. The sequence was obtained from an adult in good health. The source was peripheral blood, collected on day 0 of AZD1222 vaccination.

CDR3 DNA: TGTGCCAGCAGTTACGGGCTTCGGACTAGCGGGGGCCCCGAGCAGTACTTC. Amino acids: CASSYGLRTSGGPEQYF. This chain joins TRBV6-2 or TRBV6-3 and TRBJ2-7; 13 bases line up with TRBD2. The V and J ends lost 2 bases and 6 bases, in that order; junction bases with no gene match: 10. The CDR3 is 17 residues long. Per germline, CDR1 MNHEY and CDR2 SVGEGT.